A selection of T cell receptor beta chains follows, all from one sample in a study of shared clonotypes between healthy human individuals. Profiling relied on immunoSEQ multiplex PCR, and the TCRdb table lists in-frame clones only, not all of them. The sample carries 90,000 to 130,000 clones, over 65% recorded once. The sequenced material came from memory CD8+ T cells sorted from blood. The receptor set was obtained from a woman in her twenties or thirties in good health. The CDR3 runs from the conserved cysteine through the conserved F or W. Size is stated for part of the rows, as once, few or many counts, or as a class when the clone is expanded.

v_gene	len	j_gene	abundance	CDR3aa
TRBV7-9	15	TRBJ1-1	.	CASSLFEGLNTEAFF
TRBV25-1	12	TRBJ2-7	.	CASSDGSREQYF
TRBV7-9	19	TRBJ2-2	.	CASSHRDAAGLGNTGELFF
TRBV4-1	16	TRBJ2-2	.	CASSQDQPQASGELFF
TRBV7-8	17	TRBJ2-5	many	CASRGTSGSGSGETQYF
TRBV15	15	TRBJ2-6	.	CATSRGDSGANVLTF
TRBV4-2	16	TRBJ1-2	.	CASTPGQGRANYGYTF
TRBV19	14	TRBJ1-1	.	CASSIRAEGTEAFF
TRBV27	13	TRBJ2-7	.	CASSSGQTYEQYF
TRBV9	14	TRBJ2-7	.	CASSDRDRVGEQYF